This TCR beta chain comes out of a study of blood T cell repertoires in COVID-19. Turning to the study itself: COVID-19 samples collected from the United States, Italy and Spain covered acute and convalescent phases. From T cells, B-cell-depleted T cells, or PBMCs came the material, which was cDNA or gDNA.

The CDR3 has 16 amino acids. Germline V gene sequence: CDR1 MNHEY, CDR2 SVGAGI. V lost 0 bases and J lost 3, with 14 bases in between. Authors' processing steps: By means of reference gene primer amplification, nucleated cell counts were estimated. The protocol was immunoSEQ multiplex PCR, while the TCRdb copy is restricted to in-frame clones and leaves out a portion. For V, J and clone size, that table is used; D and trimming come from the DNA. The data contain 240,000 or so clones, approximately 90% of them singletons. The sample comprised peripheral blood. The TCR originated in a woman between 35 and 50 years old who had recovered from COVID-19. This chain uses TRBV6-5 with TRBJ2-5, with D possibly TRBD2 on 6 matching bases. Here the CDR3 reads CASSYSFGREEETQYF. In DNA, the CDR3 is TGTGCCAGCAGTTACTCCTTCGGTAGGGAGGAAGAGACCCAGTACTTC.